This TCR beta chain emerged from a study of shared clonotypes between healthy human individuals. This clone is a singleton in its sample. Antigen specificity is unknown. Genomic DNA belonging to each subset was distributed in equal measure over several immunoSEQ plates. The sorted-subset replicate PCRs were given about 210 ng DNA, which is 30,000 or so T cell genomes. Clones were sequenced by immunoSEQ multiplex PCR, and TCRdb holds only the in-frame ones, with some missing. Of about 820,000 clones listed, 80% to 95% are singletons. Terminally differentiated effector memory CD45RA+ cells were left out of the naive CD8 fraction, which was CD45RO-negative and positively selected for CCR7. The V and J ends lost 6 bases and 0 bases respectively, with 7 bases between them. The CDR3 spans 13 residues. CDR1 and CDR2 (germline): WSHSY, SAAADI. The study, taken as a whole, reports: In contrast to clonotypes shared by all four donors, non-shared clonotypes had lower generation probabilities. The authors sampled blood alone, and tissue repertoires likely differ.

The chain combines TRBV10-2 with TRBJ2-3; either TRBD1 or TRBD2 may supply D (5 bases each). The receptor was derived from a man aged 30 to 45 in good health. The specimen sequenced was naive CD8+ T cells sorted from blood. CDR3 sequence: CASRGDSTDTQYF. In nucleotides, the CDR3 is TGCGCCAGCAGGGGGGATAGCACAGATACGCAGTATTTT.